A single sample is the source of the 20 T cell receptor beta chains below, sequenced in a study of blood T cell repertoires in COVID-19. The repertoire was sequenced with immunoSEQ multiplex PCR; TCRdb's copy has only in-frame clones and lacks some. Counted here are approximately 200,000 clones, just under 85% occurring once; the ten biggest clones make up 1.3%. What was sequenced was PBMCs or T cells enriched from blood (not recorded which). Receptors were obtained from a woman between 40 and 50 years old with acute COVID-19.

The chain links TRBV5-1 to TRBJ2-6; D gene uncertain. This CDR3 region has 14 residues. The germline gives CDR1 SGHRS, CDR2 YFSETQ. Deletions cut 1 base from V and 3 bases from J, with 5 bases between. The DNA of the CDR3 is TGCGCCAGCAGCTTGCTTAGTGGGGCCAACGTCCTGACTTTC. Protein sequence: CASSLLSGANVLTF.

The chain joins TRBV18 to TRBJ1-2; possible D gene TRBD1, 5 bases. The CDR3 is 15 amino acids. The V gene's germline CDR1 is KGHSH and CDR2 LQKENI. Deletions cut 3 bases from V and 2 bases from J, with 13 bases between. The CDR3: CASSPVGHGNYGYTF. The CDR3 DNA is TGTGCCAGCTCACCCGTTGGACATGGAAACTATGGCTACACCTTC.

This clone was found a few times. V usage is TRBV7-9 and J usage is TRBJ2-1, with TRBD1 matching over 9 bases. J was trimmed by 5 bases and V by 3 bases; bases with no gene match: 14. Germline lookup yields CDR1 SEHNR and CDR2 FQNEAQ (reference sequence). CDR3 length: 18 residues. The CDR3 DNA reads as TGTGCCAGCAGCTTTCCACGGGGGACAGGGTCAAGACACAATGAGCAGTTCTTC. Protein product: CASSFPRGTGSRHNEQFF.

The CDR3 nucleotides read TGTGCCAGCAGCCGACAGGGGGCTGGGTCACCCCTCCACTTT. As protein: CASSRQGAGSPLHF. The chain is built from TRBV5-4 and TRBJ1-6; 10 bases fit TRBD1. Germline CDR1 and CDR2: SGHNT and YYREEE (reference sequence). This CDR3 comprises 14 residues. Trimming removed 4 bases from V and 10 bases from J; junction bases left unmatched: 5.

This clone was detected once. The chain couples TRBV18 to TRBJ2-7, with D hard to call. The CDR3 extends over 12 amino acids. Trimming stripped 2 bases from V and 3 bases from J, with 5 bases between. Germline lookup yields CDR1 KGHSH and CDR2 LQKENI. The CDR3 DNA follows: TGTGCCAGCTCACCAGGCGGCTACGAGCAGTACTTC. Amino acids: CASSPGGYEQYF.

The V gene is TRBV6-1, the J gene TRBJ2-1, with 9 bases matching TRBD1. Germline V lookup: CDR1 MNHNS, CDR2 SASEGT. Trimming took 3 bases from V and 9 from J; bases not matched to a gene: 9. CDR3 length: 15 amino acids. DNA for the CDR3: TGTGCCAGCAGTGATACCATCACAGGGGGCTCTGAGCAGTTCTTC. This gives the protein CASSDTITGGSEQFF.

This chain connects TRBV27 to TRBJ2-1, with no clear D. Trimming pared 6 bases from V and 2 bases from J, leaving 2 bases between. The germline gives CDR1 MNHEY, CDR2 SMNVEV (reference sequence). The CDR3 is 11 residues long. The CDR3 region is CASSTYNEQFF. Here the CDR3 DNA reads TGTGCCAGCAGCACCTACAATGAGCAGTTCTTC.

The genes are TRBV5-6 and TRBJ2-7; TRBD1 is a possible D gene (6 bases). The CDR3 consists of 16 residues. Germline V gene sequence: CDR1 SGHDT, CDR2 YYEEEE. Trimming cost V 4 bases and J 3 bases, with 20 bases left between them. CDR3 coding DNA: TGTGCCAGCAGCGAAGCCGGGACACGGGTCCTCTACGAGCAGTACTTC. Its protein product is CASSEAGTRVLYEQYF.

The V and J genes are TRBV7-3 and TRBJ1-1, with D uncertain. The V gene lost 5 bases and the J gene lost 4 bases, with 11 bases spanning the gap. Germline CDR1 reads SGHTA; CDR2 reads FQGTGA. The CDR3 loop spans 13 amino acids. CDR3 nucleotides: TGTGCCAGCAGCCCCACTGTAGTCACTGAAGCTTTCTTT. Translating gives CASSPTVVTEAFF.

The V gene is TRBV6-4, the J gene TRBJ1-2; 9 nucleotides align to TRBD1. CDR1 MRHNA and CDR2 SNTAGT come from the germline V gene. The CDR3 consists of 15 residues. V lost 0 bases to trimming and J lost 4 bases; unmatched junction nucleotides: 3. The CDR3: CASSDSGTGPYGYTF. The CDR3 DNA reads TGTGCCAGCAGTGACTCCGGGACAGGGCCCTATGGCTACACCTTC.

The chain couples TRBV6-5 to TRBJ2-7, with 10 bases lining up with TRBD1. CDR1 is MNHEY and CDR2 is SVGAGI in the germline V gene. Trimming cost V 7 bases and J 2 bases; bases outside gene matches: 5. The CDR3 length is 14 residues. The CDR3 region is CASIRTGGTYEQYF. CDR3 coding DNA: TGTGCCAGCATAAGGACAGGGGGAACCTACGAGCAGTACTTC.

This clone was recorded many times. The chain uses TRBV4-2 and TRBJ2-5, with 8 bases fitting TRBD2. The CDR3 totals 19 residues. CDR1 LGHNA and CDR2 YNFKEQ come from the germline V gene. The V segment lost 4 bases and the J segment 4 bases; nucleotides outside the gene matches: 20. CDR3 protein: CASSPEGGYFAGGAETQYF. For the CDR3, the DNA is TGTGCCAGCAGCCCAGAGGGAGGGTATTTTGCGGGGGGAGCAGAGACCCAGTACTTC.

The genes are TRBV4-1 and TRBJ2-7; D is ambiguous. Per germline, CDR1 MGHRA and CDR2 YSYEKL. The CDR3 sequence is 15 residues long. V was pared by 0 bases and J by 3 bases, with 12 bases between. The CDR3 region has the DNA TGCGCCAGCAGCCAAGAGCCTAGTCTCATCTACGAGCAGTACTTC. Translating gives CASSQEPSLIYEQYF.

This clone was counted once. J is TRBJ2-7 and V is TRBV10-3; 10 nucleotides align to TRBD1. Germline V gene data show CDR1 as ENHRY and CDR2 as SYGVKD. J lost 0 bases, V lost 11 bases, and 4 bases had no gene match. The CDR3 contains 13 residues. CDR3 protein: CAARDRGSYEQYF. CDR3 sequence (DNA): TGTGCCGCACGGGACAGGGGCTCCTACGAGCAGTACTTC.

This chain uses TRBV14 with TRBJ2-5; D gene uncertain. CDR1 is SGHDN and CDR2 is FVKESK in the germline V gene. Deletions cut 1 base from V and 4 bases from J, with 13 bases between. This CDR3 spans 15 amino acids. The CDR3 protein is CASSQVTPHGETQYF. CDR3 DNA: TGTGCCAGCAGCCAAGTCACCCCTCACGGAGAGACCCAGTACTTC.

The sample holds a few counts of this clone. The genes are TRBV15 and TRBJ2-5, with D uncertain. The CDR3 runs to 15 residues. V lost 3 bases and J 1 base, leaving 12 bases between the germline ends. Germline loops: CDR1 LNHNV, CDR2 YYDKDF (reference sequence). This chain's CDR3 is CATSRGPTPQETQYF. DNA of the CDR3: TGTGCCACCAGCAGGGGCCCGACGCCCCAAGAGACCCAGTACTTC.

This chain connects TRBV27 to TRBJ2-2, with 7 bases aligning to TRBD1. The CDR3 spans 17 residues. The V gene end was trimmed by 3 bases and the J gene end by 6 bases; junction bases not matched to a gene: 13. Germline values: CDR1 MNHEY, CDR2 SMNVEV (reference sequence). The CDR3 here is CASSLRGTGARSGELFF. CDR3 sequence (DNA): TGTGCCAGCAGTTTGAGGGGAACAGGGGCAAGGTCCGGGGAGCTGTTTTTT.

The sample holds one count of this clone. The chain is built from TRBV25-1 and TRBJ2-5, with 7 positions matching TRBD2. CDR3 length: 17 residues. Germline V gene data show CDR1 as MGHDK and CDR2 as SYGVNS. Trimming at V came to 2 bases and at J to 4 bases, leaving 13 bases not matched to a gene. Written as DNA, the CDR3 is TGTGCCAGCAGTGAAAAAGGGAGAGGGGAGGGTCGAGAGACCCAGTACTTC. It is translated as CASSEKGRGEGRETQYF.

J is TRBJ1-4 and V is TRBV30; 7 bases agree with TRBD1. The V gene's germline CDR1 is GTSNPN and CDR2 SVGIG (reference sequence). V shed 0 bases and J 8 bases; nucleotides not matched to a gene: 12. This CDR3 is built from 16 residues. The CDR3 spells CAWSVFGGQQHEKLFF. DNA of the CDR3: TGTGCCTGGAGTGTATTTGGGGGACAGCAACACGAAAAACTGTTTTTT. Combining the CDR3 with reference TRBV30 and TRBJ1-4 gives the whole variable domain SQTIHQWPATLVQPVGSPLSLECTVEGTSNPNLYWYRQAAGRGLQLLFYSVGIGQISSEVPQNLSASRPQDRQFILSSKKLLLSDSGFYLCAWSVFGGQQHEKLFFGSGTQLSVL.

The chain uses TRBV6-5 and TRBJ2-7, with TRBD1 matching over 10 bases. The germline V gene has CDR1 MNHEY and CDR2 SVGAGI. J was trimmed by 4 bases and V by 6 bases; bases with no gene match: 3. The CDR3 sequence is 13 residues long. CDR3: CASRPGQGYEQYF. CDR3 sequence (DNA): TGTGCCAGCAGGCCGGGACAGGGGTACGAGCAGTACTTC.